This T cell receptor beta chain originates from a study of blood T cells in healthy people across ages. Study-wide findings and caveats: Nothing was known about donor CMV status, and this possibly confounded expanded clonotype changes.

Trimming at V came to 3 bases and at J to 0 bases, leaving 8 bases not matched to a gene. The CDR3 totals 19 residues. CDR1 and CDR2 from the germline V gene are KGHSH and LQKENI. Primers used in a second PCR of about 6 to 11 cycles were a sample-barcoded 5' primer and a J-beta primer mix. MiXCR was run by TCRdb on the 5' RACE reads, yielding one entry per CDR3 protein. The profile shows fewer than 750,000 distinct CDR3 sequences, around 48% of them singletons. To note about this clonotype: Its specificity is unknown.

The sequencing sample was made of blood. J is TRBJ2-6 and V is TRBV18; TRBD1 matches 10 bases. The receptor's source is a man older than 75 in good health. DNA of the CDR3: TGTGCCAGCTCACCGTCCACCGGGACAGGGGTCTCTGGGGCCAACGTCCTGACTTTC. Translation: CASSPSTGTGVSGANVLTF.